The sequence of this TCR beta chain was determined in a study of CD8+ T cells in alopecia areata. Study-wide background: Treated patients received severity scores based on the percentage of scalp area affected.

As regards this clone: The antigen is not known.

The treatment here: oral pan-JAK inhibitor, 5-10 mg twice daily. The CDR3 consists of 13 residues. Germline CDR1 reads MGHRA; CDR2 reads YSYEKL. V lost 8 bases to trimming and J lost 4 bases; unmatched junction nucleotides: 8. Extraction and reverse transcription of RNA yielded cDNA as the sequencing template. Clones were sequenced by immunoSEQ multiplex PCR, and TCRdb holds only the in-frame ones, with some missing. The sample has 200,000 to 250,000 clones, 55% to 70% seen once. Findings and caveats of the study: Normal skin contains resident alphabeta T cells, and these are also sequenced in scalp samples. With tofacitinib ongoing, many expanded lesional clones persisted in both scalp and blood.

The J gene is TRBJ2-7, the V gene TRBV4-1; TRBD2 matches 7 bases. This clonotype was sampled from a human donor with alopecia areata. The specimen was CD4+ T cells sorted from blood, collected at week 4, from a patient treated with tofacitinib. Here the CDR3 reads CASARQGGYEQYF. DNA of the CDR3: TGCGCCAGCGCTCGTCAGGGAGGGTACGAGCAGTACTTC.